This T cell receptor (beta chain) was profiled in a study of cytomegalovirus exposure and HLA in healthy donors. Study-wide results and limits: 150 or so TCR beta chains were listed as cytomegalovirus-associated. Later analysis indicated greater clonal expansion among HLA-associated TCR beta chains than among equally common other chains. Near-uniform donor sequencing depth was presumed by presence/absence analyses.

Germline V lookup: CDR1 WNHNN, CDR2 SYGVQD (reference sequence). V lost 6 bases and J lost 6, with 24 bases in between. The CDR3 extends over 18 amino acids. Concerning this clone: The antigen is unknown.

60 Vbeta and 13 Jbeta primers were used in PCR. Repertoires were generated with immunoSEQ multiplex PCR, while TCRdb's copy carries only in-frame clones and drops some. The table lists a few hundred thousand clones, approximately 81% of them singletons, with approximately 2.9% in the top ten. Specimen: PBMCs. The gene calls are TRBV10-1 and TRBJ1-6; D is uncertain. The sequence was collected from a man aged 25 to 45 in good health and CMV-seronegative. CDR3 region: CASSKRRGIRGSNSPLHF. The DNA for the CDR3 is TGCGCCAGCAGCAAACGCCGCGGGATAAGAGGCTCTAATTCACCCCTCCACTTT.